These 23 T cell receptor beta chains came from one sample sequenced in a study of response to subunit inactivated influenza vaccine. TCRdb analysed the RT-PCR reads with MiXCR anew, one entry per CDR3 protein. Of about 520,000 distinct CDR3 sequences in the sample, roughly 7.9% are singletons; the top ten hold over 10%. Sequencing was performed on PBMCs from blood, taken less than 25 months after vaccination. The receptors stem from a man aged 45 to 70 who received an inactivated influenza vaccine.

This clonotype was observed a handful of times. The chain carries TRBV28 and TRBJ1-5; 7 bases line up with TRBD1. The CDR3 runs to 13 residues. Per the germline V gene, CDR1 is MDHEN and CDR2 is SYDVKM. J was trimmed by 5 bases and V by 7 bases; bases with no gene match: 5. DNA for the CDR3: TGTGCCAGCACGACAGGGAGGTATCAGCCCCAGCATTTT. This codes for CASTTGRYQPQHF.

This clonotype was observed a handful of times. The chain combines TRBV7-2 with TRBJ2-5; maybe TRBD1 (6 bases). Germline V CDR1 and CDR2: SGHTA, FQGNSA. V gave up 4 bases and J gave up 4 bases, with 16 bases separating them. The CDR3 is made up of 15 amino acids. The CDR3 DNA is TGTGCCAGCAGCTATCAGACAGGTTCTCTAGAGACCCAGTACTTC. Protein sequence: CASSYQTGSLETQYF.

This chain joins TRBV10-3 and TRBJ2-5; D possibly uses TRBD1 or TRBD2 (5 bases each). Germline V lookup: CDR1 ENHRY, CDR2 SYGVKD. The length of the CDR3 is 13 residues. V lost 10 bases, J lost 2 bases, and 14 bases lay in between. As DNA, the CDR3 is TGTGCCACCCGGCGAGGGGCGCAAGAGACCCAGTACTTC. This encodes CATRRGAQETQYF.

This clonotype has ten or more counts. The chain carries TRBV15 and TRBJ2-7; D possibly corresponds to TRBD2 (6 bases). The CDR3 length is 14 residues. V was trimmed by 0 bases and J by 3 bases, leaving 9 bases between them. Per germline, CDR1 LNHNV and CDR2 YYDKDF (reference sequence). CDR3 protein: CATSREGGGYEQYF. In nucleotides, the CDR3 is TGTGCCACCAGCAGAGAGGGAGGAGGCTACGAGCAGTACTTC.

This chain joins TRBV14 and TRBJ2-7; 12 nucleotides align to TRBD2. The V and J ends lost 5 bases and 4 bases, in that order; junction bases with no gene match: 6. The germline gives CDR1 SGHDN, CDR2 FVKESK. The CDR3 loop spans 15 amino acids. In DNA form, the CDR3 reads TGTGCCAGCAGCAGACTAGGACTAGCGGGATACGAGCAGTACTTC. As protein: CASSRLGLAGYEQYF.

This clonotype was recorded at least ten times. V and J are TRBV20-1 and TRBJ2-7; no definite D call. This CDR3 has 13 amino acids. From germline, CDR1 is DFQATT and CDR2 SNEGSKA (reference sequence). V lost 0 bases to trimming and J lost 6 bases, with 12 bases between them. The CDR3 loop reads CSARDTLALEQYF. The DNA for the CDR3 is TGCAGTGCTAGAGATACCCTGGCACTCGAGCAGTACTTC.

The gene calls are TRBV7-2 and TRBJ2-2; 14 bases align to TRBD2. V was clipped by 5 bases and J by 5 bases; unmatched bases: 4. Germline V gene lookup returns CDR1 SGHTA and CDR2 FQGNSA. The CDR3 spans 16 residues. CDR3 sequence: CASSPRTSGRTGELFF. In nucleotides, the CDR3 is TGTGCCAGCAGCCCCCGGACTAGCGGGAGGACCGGGGAGCTGTTTTTT.

The CDR3 reads CASSQGWLAGVTDTQYF. DNA of the CDR3: TGTGCCAGCAGCCAAGGATGGCTAGCGGGGGTTACAGATACGCAGTATTTT. The chain couples TRBV3-1 to TRBJ2-3; 10 nucleotides line up with TRBD2. The CDR3 contains 17 residues. Germline values: CDR1 LGHDT, CDR2 YNNKEL (reference sequence). The J segment lost 3 bases and the V segment lost 1 base, leaving 7 bases of the junction unmatched.

This clonotype was seen a handful of times. The V and J genes are TRBV10-3 and TRBJ2-3; 12 bases map to TRBD1. Trimming removed 10 bases from V and 2 bases from J; junction bases left unmatched: 7. The CDR3 totals 15 residues. CDR1 and CDR2 (germline): ENHRY, SYGVKD. In DNA form, the CDR3 reads TGTGCCACCTCCGGGACAGGGGGCTTCACAGATACGCAGTATTTT. Its protein is CATSGTGGFTDTQYF.

This clonotype turned up a few times. This rearrangement joins TRBV6-1 to TRBJ2-2; D gene ambiguous. This CDR3 spans 16 amino acids. V shed 7 bases and J shed 1 base, with 16 bases lying between them. Germline V gives CDR1 MNHNS, CDR2 SASEGT. The CDR3 protein is CASTSLIQRNTGELFF. CDR3 sequence (DNA): TGTGCCAGCACCTCCCTTATCCAGCGGAACACCGGGGAGCTGTTTTTT.

The chain has TRBV7-8 and TRBJ2-7, with D possibly being TRBD2 (6 bases). The germline gives CDR1 SGHVS, CDR2 FQNEAQ. This CDR3 is 13 amino acids long. V gave up 3 bases and J gave up 7 bases, with 13 bases separating them. The CDR3 DNA sequence: TGTGCCAGCAGCTTGCGGGAACACGGTGAGCAGTACTTC. Translated, it gives CASSLREHGEQYF.

This sequence joins TRBV20-1 and TRBJ2-7, with D possibly TRBD1 on 5 matching bases. Germline CDR1 reads DFQATT; CDR2 reads SNEGSKA (reference sequence). This CDR3 is built from 13 residues. Trimming removed 4 bases at V and 0 bases at J, with 10 bases between. CDR3 DNA: TGCAGTGCTAAGACAGCTAGCTCCTACGAGCAGTACTTC. This gives the protein CSAKTASSYEQYF.

J is TRBJ1-1 and V is TRBV7-2, with D unresolved. The germline CDR1 and CDR2 sequences are SGHTA and FQGNSA. The CDR3 totals 14 residues. V lost 5 bases to trimming and J lost 6 bases, with 16 bases between them. For the CDR3, the DNA is TGTGCCAGCAGCCGCAGCATCGGGGTCTCTGAAGCTTTCTTT. Translation gives CASSRSIGVSEAFF.

This clonotype was detected only a few times. The chain employs TRBV21-1 and TRBJ1-5. TRBV21-1 is deemed a pseudogene. This CDR3 spans 14 amino acids. This CDR3 reads CASSKFTFGQPQHF. CDR3 DNA sequence: TGTGCCAGCAGCAAATTTACGTTTGGGCAGCCCCAGCATTTT.

This rearrangement joins TRBV6-5 to TRBJ2-2; TRBD2 matches 11 bases. J lost 1 base, V lost 2 bases, and 3 bases had no gene match. CDR1 is MNHEY, CDR2 SVGAGI, per germline. This CDR3 contains 17 residues. In DNA, the CDR3 is TGTGCCAGCAGTTACAGCCTAGCGGGGGGGAACACCGGGGAGCTGTTTTTT. Protein sequence: CASSYSLAGGNTGELFF.

This chain uses TRBV12-3 or TRBV12-4 with TRBJ2-7, with 8 nucleotides matching TRBD1. V lost 5 bases, J lost 3 bases, and 6 bases stayed unmatched. The CDR3 has 14 residues. The CDR3 nucleotides are TGTGCCAGCAGTCGGACAGGGTTTATCTACGAGCAGTACTTC. Protein sequence: CASSRTGFIYEQYF.

The sample holds many counts of this clonotype. The junction departs from germline at one end; a sequencing error may be responsible. The chain joins TRBV5-1 to TRBJ1-4; D is ambiguous. CDR3 size: 14 residues. CDR1 is SGHRS and CDR2 is YFSETQ in the germline V gene. This chain's CDR3 is CASSLTATNEKLFF. The CDR3 DNA sequence: TGTGCCAGCAGCTTAACCGCAACTAATGAAAAACTGTTTTTT.

The V and J genes are TRBV29-1 and TRBJ1-1; TRBD1 might be the D (6 bases). The CDR3 contains 12 residues. From germline, CDR1 is SQVTM and CDR2 ANQGSEA. With 6 bases removed from V and 3 bases from J, the gap between germline ends came to 11 bases. CDR3 sequence: CSVQTGYTEAFF. The DNA for the CDR3 is TGCAGCGTCCAAACAGGGTACACTGAAGCTTTCTTT.

The rearrangement joins TRBV5-1 to TRBJ1-2; D remains ambiguous. The CDR3 covers 15 residues. Germline CDR1 SGHRS, CDR2 YFSETQ. Trimming left V 0 bases short and J 2 bases short, with 11 bases between. DNA for the CDR3: TGCGCCAGCAGCTTGGGGCCGTGGCAGAACTATGGCTACACCTTC. It codes for CASSLGPWQNYGYTF.

This clonotype was seen more than once but under ten times. The V gene is TRBV20-1, the J gene TRBJ2-7; D is uncertain. In germline, CDR1 is DFQATT, CDR2 SNEGSKA (reference sequence). Deletions cut 0 bases from V and 4 bases from J, with 19 bases between. The CDR3 contains 16 residues. For the CDR3, the DNA is TGCAGTGCTAGAGATCCGGCAGGACCTTTTGGGTACGAGCAGTACTTC. Translation: CSARDPAGPFGYEQYF.

J is TRBJ1-5 and V is TRBV3-1; D ambiguous. The CDR3 is made up of 16 amino acids. Germline values: CDR1 LGHDT, CDR2 YNNKEL (reference sequence). Trimming shortened V by 0 bases and J by 3 bases, and 12 bases separated the two germline ends. The CDR3 here is CASSQDGTFDNQPQHF. In DNA form, the CDR3 reads TGTGCCAGCAGCCAAGACGGAACTTTTGACAATCAGCCCCAGCATTTT.

This clonotype was observed a handful of times. This chain uses TRBV29-1 with TRBJ2-5, with D perhaps TRBD2 (5 bases). V was shortened by 3 bases and J by 0 bases, with 8 bases between the two germline ends. The CDR3 has 13 residues. The germline V gene encodes CDR1 SQVTM and CDR2 ANQGSEA. The CDR3 coding sequence is TGCAGCGTTGATCGAGGGAACCAAGAGACCCAGTACTTC. This gives the protein CSVDRGNQETQYF.

This rearrangement joins TRBV29-1 to TRBJ2-3; 14 bases are shared with TRBD2. Germline V lookup: CDR1 SQVTM, CDR2 ANQGSEA. V was pared by 7 bases and J by 4 bases, with 7 bases of the junction left unmatched. CDR3 length: 15 amino acids. CDR3 sequence (DNA): TGCAGCGCCCTCGGGACTAGCGGGAGCTCAGATACGCAGTATTTT. As protein: CSALGTSGSSDTQYF.